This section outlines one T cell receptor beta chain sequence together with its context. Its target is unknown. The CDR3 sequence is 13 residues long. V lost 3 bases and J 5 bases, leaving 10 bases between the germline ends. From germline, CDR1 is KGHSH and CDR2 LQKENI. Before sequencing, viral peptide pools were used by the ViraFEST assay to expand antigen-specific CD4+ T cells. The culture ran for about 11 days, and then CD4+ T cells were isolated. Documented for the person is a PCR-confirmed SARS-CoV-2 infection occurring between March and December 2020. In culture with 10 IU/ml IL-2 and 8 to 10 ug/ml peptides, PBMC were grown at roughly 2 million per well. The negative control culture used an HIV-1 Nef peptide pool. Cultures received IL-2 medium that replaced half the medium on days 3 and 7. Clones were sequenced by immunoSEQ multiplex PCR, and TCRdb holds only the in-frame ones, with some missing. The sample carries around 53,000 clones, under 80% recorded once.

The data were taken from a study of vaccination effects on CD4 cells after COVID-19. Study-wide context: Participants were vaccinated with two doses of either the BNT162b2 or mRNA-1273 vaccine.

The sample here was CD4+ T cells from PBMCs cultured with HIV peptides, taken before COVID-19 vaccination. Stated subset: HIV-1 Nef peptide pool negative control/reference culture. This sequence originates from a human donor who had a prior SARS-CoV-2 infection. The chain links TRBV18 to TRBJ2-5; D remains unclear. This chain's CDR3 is CASSPVRAETQYF. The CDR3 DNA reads TGTGCCAGCTCACCTGTCCGGGCGGAGACCCAGTACTTC.